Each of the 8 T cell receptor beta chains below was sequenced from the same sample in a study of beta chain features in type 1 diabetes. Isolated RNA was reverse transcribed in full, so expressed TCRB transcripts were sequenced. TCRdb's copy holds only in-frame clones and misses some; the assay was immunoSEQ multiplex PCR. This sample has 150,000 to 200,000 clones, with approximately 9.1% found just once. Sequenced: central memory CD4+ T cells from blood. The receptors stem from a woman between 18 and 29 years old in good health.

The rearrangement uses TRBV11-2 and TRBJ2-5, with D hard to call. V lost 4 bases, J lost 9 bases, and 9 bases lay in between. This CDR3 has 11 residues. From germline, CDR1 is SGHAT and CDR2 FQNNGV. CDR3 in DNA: TGTGCCAGCAGCTCCAGACTCGCCCAGTACTTC. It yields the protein CASSSRLAQYF.

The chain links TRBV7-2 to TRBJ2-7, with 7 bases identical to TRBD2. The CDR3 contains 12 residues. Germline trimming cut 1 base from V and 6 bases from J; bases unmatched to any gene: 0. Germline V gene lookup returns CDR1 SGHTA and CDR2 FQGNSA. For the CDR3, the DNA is TGTGCCAGCAGCTTAGAGCGGGGCGAGCAGTACTTC. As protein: CASSLERGEQYF.

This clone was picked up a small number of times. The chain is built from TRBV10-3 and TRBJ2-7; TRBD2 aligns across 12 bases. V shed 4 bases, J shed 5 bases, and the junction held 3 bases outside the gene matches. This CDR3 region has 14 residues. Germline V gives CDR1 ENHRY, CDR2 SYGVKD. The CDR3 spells CAISAASGRDEQYF. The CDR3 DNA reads TGTGCCATCAGTGCCGCTAGCGGGAGGGACGAGCAGTACTTC.

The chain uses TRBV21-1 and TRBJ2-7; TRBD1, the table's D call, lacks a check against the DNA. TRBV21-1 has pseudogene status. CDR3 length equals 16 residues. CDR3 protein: CASSNCGQGGSYEQYF. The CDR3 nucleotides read TGTGCCAGCAGCAATTGTGGGCAGGGGGGCTCCTACGAGCAGTACTTC.

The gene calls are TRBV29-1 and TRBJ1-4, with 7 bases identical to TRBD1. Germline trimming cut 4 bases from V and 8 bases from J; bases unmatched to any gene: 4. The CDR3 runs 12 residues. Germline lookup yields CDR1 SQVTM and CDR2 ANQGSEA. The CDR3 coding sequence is TGCAGCGTTGCAGGGGGACAGGAAAAACTGTTTTTT. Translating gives CSVAGGQEKLFF.

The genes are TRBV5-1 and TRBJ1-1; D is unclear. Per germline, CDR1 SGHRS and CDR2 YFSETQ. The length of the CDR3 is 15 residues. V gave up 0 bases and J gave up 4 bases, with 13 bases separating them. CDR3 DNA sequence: TGCGCCAGCAGCTTGGAGGGAGGAAGAGGCACTGAAGCTTTCTTT. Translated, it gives CASSLEGGRGTEAFF. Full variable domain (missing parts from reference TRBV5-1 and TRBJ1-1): KAGVTQTPRYLIKTRGQQVTLSCSPISGHRSVSWYQQTPGQGLQFLFEYFSETQRNKGNFPGRFSGRQFSNSRSEMNVSTLELGDSALYLCASSLEGGRGTEAFFGQGTRLTVV.

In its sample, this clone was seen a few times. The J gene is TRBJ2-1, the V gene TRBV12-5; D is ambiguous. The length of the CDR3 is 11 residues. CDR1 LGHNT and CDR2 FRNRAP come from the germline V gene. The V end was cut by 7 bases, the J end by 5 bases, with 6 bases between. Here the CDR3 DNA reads TGTGCTAGTGCGGTAAACAATGAGCAGTTCTTC. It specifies CASAVNNEQFF.

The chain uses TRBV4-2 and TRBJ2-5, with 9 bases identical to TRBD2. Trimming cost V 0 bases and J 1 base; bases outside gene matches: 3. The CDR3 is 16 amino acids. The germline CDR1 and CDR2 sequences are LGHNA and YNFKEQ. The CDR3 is CASSQDPSGVQETQYF. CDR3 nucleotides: TGTGCCAGCAGCCAAGATCCTAGCGGGGTCCAAGAGACCCAGTACTTC.